Listed here are 23 T cell receptor beta chains from one sample, sequenced in a study of T cells in Graves' hyperthyroidism and ophthalmopathy. TCR beta CDR3 region amplification was performed from RNA transcripts. Primed by the HTBI set, a first-round RT-PCR was run on the TCR CDR3. Each CDR3 protein gets one entry after TCRdb re-called the multiplex PCR reads with MiXCR. The sample lists about 290,000 distinct CDR3 sequences; 16% were seen once. Input material: blood. The origin of the receptors is a man aged 25 to 45 with Graves' hyperthyroidism.

This chain connects TRBV24-1 to TRBJ2-1; D may be TRBD1 (5 bases). The germline V gene has CDR1 KGHDR and CDR2 SFDVKD. V gave up 6 bases and J gave up 1 base, with 12 bases separating them. The CDR3 totals 15 residues. The CDR3 here is CATSRLRDSYNEQFF. DNA of the CDR3: TGTGCCACCAGTCGGCTCAGGGATTCCTACAATGAGCAGTTCTTC.

This clonotype was observed many times. The chain is built from TRBV24-1 and TRBJ2-7; possibly TRBD1 for D (5 bases). From germline, CDR1 is KGHDR and CDR2 SFDVKD. This CDR3 has 14 amino acids. Trimming pared 4 bases from V and 4 bases from J, leaving 13 bases between. The chain's CDR3 is CATSDPTAGYEQYF. CDR3 bases: TGTGCCACCAGTGACCCTACCGCAGGGTACGAGCAGTACTTC.

This clonotype was observed a few times. This chain connects TRBV10-3 to TRBJ2-1; 15 bases fit TRBD2. V was clipped by 6 bases and J by 6 bases; unmatched bases: 9. The CDR3 has 17 residues. Germline V gene lookup returns CDR1 ENHRY and CDR2 SYGVKD. The DNA of the CDR3 is TGTGCCATCAGGCCGGGACTAGCGGGAGGTCCCATCAATGAGCAGTTCTTC. Protein product: CAIRPGLAGGPINEQFF.

This chain links TRBV10-3 with TRBJ1-5; D may be TRBD1 (5 bases). The germline gives CDR1 ENHRY, CDR2 SYGVKD. The CDR3 spans 14 residues. With 3 bases removed from V and 4 bases from J, the gap between germline ends came to 10 bases. The CDR3 coding sequence is TGTGCCATCAGTGAAGGGGCCGAGAATCAGCCCCAGCATTTT. Protein: CAISEGAENQPQHF.

This clonotype was counted a few times. The J gene is TRBJ1-2, the V gene TRBV29-1; 7 bases match TRBD1. Germline V CDR1 and CDR2: SQVTM, ANQGSEA. This CDR3 has 11 residues. Trimming at V came to 6 bases and at J to 5 bases, leaving 3 bases not matched to a gene. The CDR3 region has the DNA TGCAGCGTCTCGACAGGGTATGGCTACACCTTC. Its translation: CSVSTGYGYTF.

The chain couples TRBV27 to TRBJ2-7, with D maybe TRBD1 (5 bases). V was pared by 3 bases and J by 2 bases, with 14 bases between. The CDR3 runs 15 residues. CDR1 and CDR2 (germline): MNHEY, SMNVEV (reference sequence). The DNA of the CDR3 is TGTGCCAGCAGTTTTTTAAGGGGCCTACCCTACGAGCAGTACTTC. The encoded protein is CASSFLRGLPYEQYF.

This clonotype appeared many times. Here the CDR3 reads CASSEGRAHEQFF. The CDR3 DNA follows: TGTGCCAGCAGTGAAGGCAGGGCCCATGAGCAGTTCTTC. This chain joins TRBV6-1 and TRBJ2-1; possibly TRBD1 for D (5 bases). The V gene lost 1 base and the J gene lost 8 bases, with 9 bases spanning the gap. The V gene's germline CDR1 is MNHNS and CDR2 SASEGT. The CDR3 runs 13 residues.

The V call is TRBV27, the J call TRBJ2-2, with D unclear. Trimming stripped 5 bases from V and 6 bases from J, with 10 bases between. The CDR3 length is 13 residues. The germline gives CDR1 MNHEY, CDR2 SMNVEV (reference sequence). CDR3 DNA sequence: TGTGCCAGCAGTGTCTCAGTGCCCGGGGAGCTGTTTTTT. This sequence encodes CASSVSVPGELFF.

There are many counts of this clonotype. J is TRBJ1-2 and V is TRBV27; 9 bases are a match to TRBD1. Trimming cost V 2 bases and J 8 bases; bases outside gene matches: 6. Germline V CDR1 and CDR2: MNHEY, SMNVEV (reference sequence). The CDR3 contains 14 residues. CDR3 coding DNA: TGTGCCAGCAGTTTAATGGGACAGGGCGGCGGCTACACCTTC. Translated, it gives CASSLMGQGGGYTF.

V and J are TRBV13 and TRBJ2-7; 10 nucleotides match TRBD1. V trimming: 3 bases; J trimming: 4 bases; junction bases outside the gene matches: 6. Germline V gene data show CDR1 as PRHDT and CDR2 as FYEKMQ (reference sequence). CDR3 length: 15 amino acids. The CDR3 is CASSLGQGTRYEQYF. The CDR3 DNA reads as TGTGCCAGCAGCTTGGGACAGGGGACGAGGTACGAGCAGTACTTC. Full variable domain (missing parts from reference TRBV13 and TRBJ2-7): AAGVIQSPRHLIKEKRETATLKCYPIPRHDTVYWYQQGPGQDPQFLISFYEKMQSDKGSIPDRFSAQQFSDYHSELNMSSLELGDSALYFCASSLGQGTRYEQYFGPGTRLTVT.

The chain uses TRBV19 and TRBJ1-2, with a possible D match to TRBD1 (5 bases). The germline CDR1 and CDR2 sequences are LNHDA and SQIVND (reference sequence). This CDR3 region has 14 residues. V lost 6 bases and J 0 bases, leaving 11 bases between the germline ends. The CDR3 DNA follows: TGTGCCAGTAGGGAGGACACAGCTAACTATGGCTACACCTTC. It is translated as CASREDTANYGYTF.

CDR3 coding DNA: TGCAGTGCTAGTAGGGCGCAGAAGGCAGGGTACAATGAGCAGTTCTTC. Translating it yields CSASRAQKAGYNEQFF. The chain uses TRBV20-1 and TRBJ2-1; possible D gene TRBD1, 5 bases. The CDR3 is made up of 16 amino acids. The V gene lost 3 bases and the J gene lost 4 bases, with 19 bases spanning the gap. Germline V gene lookup returns CDR1 DFQATT and CDR2 SNEGSKA (reference sequence).

This clonotype was seen ten or more times. The chain combines TRBV5-1 with TRBJ2-3; 10 bases are a match to TRBD2. The length of the CDR3 is 16 residues. Trimming took 0 bases from V and 4 from J; bases not matched to a gene: 5. Germline loops: CDR1 SGHRS, CDR2 YFSETQ. For the CDR3, the DNA is TGCGCCAGCAGCTTGGCCTCTAGCGGGAGCCCAGATACGCAGTATTTT. It translates to CASSLASSGSPDTQYF. The full variable domain, rest sourced from reference TRBV5-1 and TRBJ2-3, is KAGVTQTPRYLIKTRGQQVTLSCSPISGHRSVSWYQQTPGQGLQFLFEYFSETQRNKGNFPGRFSGRQFSNSRSEMNVSTLELGDSALYLCASSLASSGSPDTQYFGPGTRLTVL.

J is TRBJ1-2 and V is TRBV28, with D unresolved. Germline V CDR1 and CDR2: MDHEN, SYDVKM. The V end was cut by 3 bases, the J end by 3 bases, with 5 bases between. The CDR3 is 12 residues long. CDR3 nucleotides: TGTGCCAGCAGTTTTGGACACTATGGCTACACCTTC. It encodes CASSFGHYGYTF.

This clonotype was recorded at least ten times. The chain combines TRBV3-1 with TRBJ2-1, with D perhaps assigned TRBD1 or TRBD2 (6 bases each). This CDR3 contains 13 residues. V was trimmed by 6 bases and J by 12 bases, leaving 18 bases between them. The germline V gene has CDR1 LGHDT and CDR2 YNNKEL (reference sequence). This CDR3 is CASREGGMEGQFF. In DNA form, the CDR3 reads TGTGCCAGCAGGGAGGGGGGTATGGAGGGGCAGTTCTTC.

The sample holds a few counts of this clonotype. J is TRBJ2-3 and V is TRBV7-9, with TRBD2 identical over 10 bases. The V gene's germline CDR1 is SEHNR and CDR2 FQNEAQ (reference sequence). CDR3 length: 20 residues. Trimming removed 7 bases from V and 0 bases from J; junction bases left unmatched: 19. The CDR3 region is CASTWATAAASGRSTDTQYF. The CDR3, as DNA: TGTGCCAGCACGTGGGCTACGGCGGCGGCTAGCGGGAGAAGCACAGATACGCAGTATTTT.

This clonotype was seen a few times. V gene TRBV7-3 combines with J gene TRBJ2-2, with D maybe TRBD2 (5 bases). Germline values: CDR1 SGHTA, CDR2 FQGTGA. V gave up 4 bases and J gave up 8 bases, with 14 bases separating them. The CDR3 runs 14 residues. Here the CDR3 reads CASSSLGGRGELFF. The CDR3 bases are TGTGCCAGCAGCTCCTTGGGCGGGCGGGGGGAGCTGTTTTTT. The whole variable domain, filled in from reference TRBV7-3 and TRBJ2-2, reads GAGVSQTPSNKVTEKGKYVELRCDPISGHTALYWYRQSLGQGPEFLIYFQGTGAADDSGLPNDRFFAVRPEGSVSTLKIQRTERGDSAVYLCASSSLGGRGELFFGEGSRLTVL.

This clonotype was detected many times. The V gene is TRBV29-1, the J gene TRBJ1-5; 7 bases are shared with TRBD1. Germline CDR1 SQVTM, CDR2 ANQGSEA. Trimming at V came to 6 bases and at J to 2 bases, leaving 4 bases not matched to a gene. This CDR3 region has 13 residues. CDR3 amino acids: CSVGTAGNQPQHF. The CDR3 nucleotides read TGCAGCGTCGGGACAGCGGGCAATCAGCCCCAGCATTTT.

This clonotype turned up a few times. V is TRBV12-3 or TRBV12-4 and J is TRBJ1-4, with no clear D. V lost 3 bases, J lost 7 bases, and 15 bases lay in between. The CDR3 runs to 15 residues. CDR3 bases: TGTGCCAGCAGTTTCGGACGCATAGTTACTGAAAAACTGTTTTTT. It specifies CASSFGRIVTEKLFF.

In its sample, this clonotype was seen many times. CDR3 residues: CASSLSDSEIYGYTF. Written as DNA, the CDR3 is TGTGCCAGCAGTTTATCTGACAGCGAAATCTATGGCTACACCTTC. This chain joins TRBV27 and TRBJ1-2; D possibly corresponds to TRBD1 (5 bases). The CDR3 runs 15 residues. The V end was cut by 0 bases, the J end by 4 bases, with 12 bases between. CDR1 MNHEY and CDR2 SMNVEV come from the germline V gene (reference sequence).

The table lists this clonotype with a few counts. This sequence joins TRBV10-3 and TRBJ2-7, with 8 bases identical to TRBD2. Looked up from germline, CDR1 is ENHRY and CDR2 is SYGVKD. The CDR3 spans 14 residues. V dropped 3 bases and J dropped 7; count of bases not matched to a gene: 8. CDR3 protein: CAISDAGGPSEQYF. CDR3 in DNA: TGTGCCATCAGTGACGCGGGAGGTCCATCGGAGCAGTACTTC.

CDR3 sequence (DNA): TGTGCCAGCAGCCGGAACACAGATACGCAGTATTTT. Its protein is CASSRNTDTQYF. This chain joins TRBV7-2 and TRBJ2-3; D gene ambiguous. V gave up 5 bases and J gave up 2 bases, with 5 bases separating them. The CDR3 extends over 12 amino acids. Germline CDR1 is SGHTA and CDR2 is FQGNSA.

This clonotype was detected ten times or more. The rearrangement uses TRBV24-1 and TRBJ2-2; D unresolved. V lost 5 bases to trimming and J lost 6 bases, with 15 bases between them. The CDR3 is 15 amino acids. Germline CDR1 is KGHDR and CDR2 is SFDVKD. The CDR3 DNA reads TGTGCCACCAGTGGTGGCAGAGCCGCTTCCGGGGAGCTGTTTTTT. It encodes CATSGGRAASGELFF.